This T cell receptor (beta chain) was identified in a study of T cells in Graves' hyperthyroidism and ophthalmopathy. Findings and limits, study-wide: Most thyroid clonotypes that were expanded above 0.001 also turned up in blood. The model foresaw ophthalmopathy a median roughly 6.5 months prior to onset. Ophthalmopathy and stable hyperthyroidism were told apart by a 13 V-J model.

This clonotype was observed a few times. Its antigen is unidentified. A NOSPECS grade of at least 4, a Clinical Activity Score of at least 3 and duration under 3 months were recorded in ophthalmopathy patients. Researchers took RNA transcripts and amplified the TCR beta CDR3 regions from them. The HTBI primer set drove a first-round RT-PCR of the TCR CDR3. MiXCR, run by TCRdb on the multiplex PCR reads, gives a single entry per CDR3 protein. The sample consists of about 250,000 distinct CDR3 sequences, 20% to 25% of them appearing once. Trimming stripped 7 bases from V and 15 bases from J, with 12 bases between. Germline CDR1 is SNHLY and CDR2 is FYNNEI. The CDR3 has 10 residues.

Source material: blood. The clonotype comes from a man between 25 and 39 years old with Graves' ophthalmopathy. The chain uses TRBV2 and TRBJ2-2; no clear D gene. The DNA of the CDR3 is TGTGCCAGCATAGGAAGGGTTTTGTTTTTT. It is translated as CASIGRVLFF.